The T cell receptor beta chain under discussion was sequenced for a study of cytomegalovirus exposure and HLA in healthy donors. The PCR contained 60 Vbeta and 13 Jbeta primers. The assay was immunoSEQ multiplex PCR, and TCRdb's table has in-frame clones only and misses some. The sample lists over 120,000 clones, about 80% seen once, with around 4.1% in the top ten. Points from the study as a whole: The authors excluded some V segments, including TRBV6-2 and TRBV6-3, as indistinguishable. A later analysis linked a missense DCLRE1C variant to TCR beta V- and J-gene trimming. The authors later found most CMV-associated TCR beta chains appeared HLA-restricted.

Points on this clone: What it recognizes is unknown.

Germline V gene sequence: CDR1 SGHTA, CDR2 FQGNSA. V gave up 4 bases and J gave up 4 bases; unmatched junction bases: 8. The CDR3 spans 17 residues. This chain connects TRBV7-2 to TRBJ2-3, with 13 bases identical to TRBD2. The clonotype was recovered from a man aged 35 to 55 in good health and CMV-seronegative. The specimen was PBMCs. The CDR3 region is CASSSQLAGGPSDTQYF. CDR3 nucleotides: TGTGCCAGCAGCTCCCAACTAGCGGGGGGGCCCTCAGATACGCAGTATTTT.